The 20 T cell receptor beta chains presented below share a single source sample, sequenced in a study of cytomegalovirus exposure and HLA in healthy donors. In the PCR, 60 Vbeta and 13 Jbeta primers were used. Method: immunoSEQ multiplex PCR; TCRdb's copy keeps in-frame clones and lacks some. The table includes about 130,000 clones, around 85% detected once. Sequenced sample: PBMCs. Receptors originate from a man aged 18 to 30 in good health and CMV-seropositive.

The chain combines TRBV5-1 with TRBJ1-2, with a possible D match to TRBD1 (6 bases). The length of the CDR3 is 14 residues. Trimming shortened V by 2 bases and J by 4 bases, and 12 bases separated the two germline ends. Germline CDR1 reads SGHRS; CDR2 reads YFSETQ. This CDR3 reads CASSLQGYPYGYTF. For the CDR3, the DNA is TGCGCCAGCAGCTTACAGGGCTACCCCTATGGCTACACCTTC.

CDR3 DNA sequence: TGCGCCAGCAGCCCAAGCGGTGATCGGGATCAGCCCCAGCATTTT. Translated: CASSPSGDRDQPQHF. The J gene is TRBJ1-5, the V gene TRBV4-3, with D unresolved. V was trimmed by 4 bases and J by 5 bases, leaving 15 bases between them. This CDR3 spans 15 amino acids. Germline V lookup: CDR1 LGHNA, CDR2 YSLEER.

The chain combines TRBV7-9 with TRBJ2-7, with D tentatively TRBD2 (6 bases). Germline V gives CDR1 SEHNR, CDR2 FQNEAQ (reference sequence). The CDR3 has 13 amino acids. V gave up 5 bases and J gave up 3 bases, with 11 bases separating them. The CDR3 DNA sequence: TGTGCCAGCAGCCAGGCGCGGGGCTACGAGCAGTACTTC. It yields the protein CASSQARGYEQYF.

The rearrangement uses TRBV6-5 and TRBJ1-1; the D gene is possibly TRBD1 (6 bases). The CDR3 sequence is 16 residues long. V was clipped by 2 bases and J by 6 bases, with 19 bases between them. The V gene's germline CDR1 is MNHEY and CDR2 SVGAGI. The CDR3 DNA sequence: TGTGCCAGCAGTTACGGGGTGCTGACAGGTTTGGCTGAAGCTTTCTTT. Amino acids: CASSYGVLTGLAEAFF.

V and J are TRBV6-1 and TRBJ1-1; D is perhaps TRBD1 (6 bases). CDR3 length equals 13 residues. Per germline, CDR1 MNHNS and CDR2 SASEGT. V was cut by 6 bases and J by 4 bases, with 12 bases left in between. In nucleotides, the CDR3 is TGTGCCAGCAGGATTACAGGGTTCACTGAAGCTTTCTTT. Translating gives CASRITGFTEAFF.

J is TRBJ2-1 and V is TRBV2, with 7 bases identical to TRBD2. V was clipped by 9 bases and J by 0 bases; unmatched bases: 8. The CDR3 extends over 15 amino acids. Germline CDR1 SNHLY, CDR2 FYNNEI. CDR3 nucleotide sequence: TGTGCCAGTGGGAGCGGGGCCCTCTCCTACAATGAGCAGTTCTTC. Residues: CASGSGALSYNEQFF.

This CDR3 reads CAWRGGMGQGVNTIYF. In DNA form, the CDR3 reads TGTGCCTGGAGAGGGGGCATGGGACAGGGGGTAAACACCATATATTTT. The rearrangement joins TRBV30 to TRBJ1-3; 11 bases are shared with TRBD1. J was trimmed by 6 bases and V by 3 bases; bases with no gene match: 10. This CDR3 spans 16 amino acids. CDR1 is GTSNPN, CDR2 SVGIG, per germline (reference sequence).

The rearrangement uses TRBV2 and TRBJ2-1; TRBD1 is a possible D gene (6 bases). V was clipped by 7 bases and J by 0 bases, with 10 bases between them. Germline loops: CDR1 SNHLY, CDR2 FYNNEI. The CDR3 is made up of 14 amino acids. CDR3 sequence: CASIQGNSYNEQFF. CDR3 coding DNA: TGTGCCAGCATTCAGGGGAACTCCTACAATGAGCAGTTCTTC. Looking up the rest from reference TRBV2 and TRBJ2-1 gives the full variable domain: EPEVTQTPSHQVTQMGQEVILRCVPISNHLYFYWYRQILGQKVEFLVSFYNNEISEKSEIFDDQFSVERPDGSNFTLKIRSTKLEDSAMYFCASIQGNSYNEQFFGPGTRLTVL.

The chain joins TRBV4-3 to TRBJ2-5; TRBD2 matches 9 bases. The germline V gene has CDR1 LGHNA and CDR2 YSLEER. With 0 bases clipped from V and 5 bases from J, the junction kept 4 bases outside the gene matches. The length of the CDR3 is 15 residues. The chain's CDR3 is CASSQDAGGYETQYF. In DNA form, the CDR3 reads TGCGCCAGCAGCCAAGATGCGGGGGGGTATGAGACCCAGTACTTC.

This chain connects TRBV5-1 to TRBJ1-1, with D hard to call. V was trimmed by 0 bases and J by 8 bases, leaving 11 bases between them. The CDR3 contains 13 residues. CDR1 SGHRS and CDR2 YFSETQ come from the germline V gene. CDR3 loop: CASSLASSLEAFF. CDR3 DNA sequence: TGCGCCAGCAGCTTGGCCTCGTCACTGGAAGCTTTCTTT.

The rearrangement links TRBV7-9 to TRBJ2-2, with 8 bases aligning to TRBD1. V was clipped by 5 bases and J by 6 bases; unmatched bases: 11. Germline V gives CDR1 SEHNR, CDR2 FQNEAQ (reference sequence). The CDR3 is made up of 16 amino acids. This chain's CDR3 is CASSRPGQVNAGELFF. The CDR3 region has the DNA TGTGCCAGCAGCCGGCCGGGACAGGTTAACGCCGGGGAGCTGTTTTTT. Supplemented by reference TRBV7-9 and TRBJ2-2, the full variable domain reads DTGVSQNPRHKITKRGQNVTFRCDPISEHNRLYWYRQTLGQGPEFLTYFQNEAQLEKSRLLSDRFSAERPKGSFSTLEIQRTEQGDSAMYLCASSRPGQVNAGELFFGEGSRLTVL.

This CDR3 reads CASSGQGNTEAFF. Written as DNA, the CDR3 is TGCGCCAGCAGTGGACAGGGGAACACTGAAGCTTTCTTT. This chain joins TRBV10-1 and TRBJ1-1; 7 bases map to TRBD1. CDR3 length equals 13 residues. CDR1 and CDR2 from the germline V gene are WNHNN and SYGVQD (reference sequence). The junction had 0 bases not matched to a gene; V was cut back by 4 bases and J by 1 base.

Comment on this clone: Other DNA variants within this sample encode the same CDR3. CDR3 coding DNA: TGCAGTGCCTATAGCGGCAATGAGCAGTTCTTC. Its translation: CSAYSGNEQFF. The genes are TRBV20-1 and TRBJ2-1; maybe TRBD2 (6 bases). Germline V gene data show CDR1 as DFQATT and CDR2 as SNEGSKA (reference sequence). The ends were cut back, 6 bases at V and 6 bases at J, with 9 bases in the middle. The CDR3 length is 11 residues.

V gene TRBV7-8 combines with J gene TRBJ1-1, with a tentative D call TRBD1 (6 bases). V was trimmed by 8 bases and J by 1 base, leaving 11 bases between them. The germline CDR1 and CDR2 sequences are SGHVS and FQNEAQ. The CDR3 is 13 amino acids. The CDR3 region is CASLPGANTEAFF. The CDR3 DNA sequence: TGTGCCAGCCTCCCAGGGGCGAACACTGAAGCTTTCTTT. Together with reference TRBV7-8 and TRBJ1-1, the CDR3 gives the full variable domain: GAGVSQSPRYKVAKRGQDVALRCDPISGHVSLFWYQQALGQGPEFLTYFQNEAQLDKSGLPSDRFFAERPEGSVSTLKIQRTQQEDSAVYLCASLPGANTEAFFGQGTRLTVV.

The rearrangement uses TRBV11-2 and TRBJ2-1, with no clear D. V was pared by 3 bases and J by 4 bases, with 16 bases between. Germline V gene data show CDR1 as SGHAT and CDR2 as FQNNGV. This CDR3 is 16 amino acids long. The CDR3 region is CASSFGFGLGYNEQFF. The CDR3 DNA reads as TGTGCCAGCAGCTTTGGATTCGGGTTGGGTTACAATGAGCAGTTCTTC. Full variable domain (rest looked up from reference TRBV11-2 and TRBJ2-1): EAGVAQSPRYKIIEKRQSVAFWCNPISGHATLYWYQQILGQGPKLLIQFQNNGVVDDSQLPKDRFSAERLKGVDSTLKIQPAKLEDSAVYLCASSFGFGLGYNEQFFGPGTRLTVL.

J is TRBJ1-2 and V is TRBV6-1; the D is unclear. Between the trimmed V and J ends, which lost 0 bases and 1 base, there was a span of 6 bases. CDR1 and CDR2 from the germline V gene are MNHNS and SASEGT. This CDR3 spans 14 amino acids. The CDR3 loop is CASSEAGSNYGYTF. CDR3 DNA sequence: TGTGCCAGCAGTGAAGCGGGCAGTAACTATGGCTACACCTTC.

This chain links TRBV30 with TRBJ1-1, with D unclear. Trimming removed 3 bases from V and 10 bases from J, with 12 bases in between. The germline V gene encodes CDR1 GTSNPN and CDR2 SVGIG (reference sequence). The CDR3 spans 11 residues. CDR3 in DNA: TGTGCCTGGAGAGACCGGGAAGGAGCTTTCTTT. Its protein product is CAWRDREGAFF.

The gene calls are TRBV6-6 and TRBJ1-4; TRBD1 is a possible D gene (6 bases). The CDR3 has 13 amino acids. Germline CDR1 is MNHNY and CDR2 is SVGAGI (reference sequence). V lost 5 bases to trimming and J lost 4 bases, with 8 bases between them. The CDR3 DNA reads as TGTGCCAGCAGTAAGGGGGTTAATGAAAAACTGTTTTTT. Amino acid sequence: CASSKGVNEKLFF.

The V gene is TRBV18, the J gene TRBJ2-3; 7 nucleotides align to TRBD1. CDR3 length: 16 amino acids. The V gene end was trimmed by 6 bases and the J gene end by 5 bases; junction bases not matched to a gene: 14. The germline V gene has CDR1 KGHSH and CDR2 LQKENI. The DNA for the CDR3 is TGTGCCAGCTCGGGAAGGCCAGGGGGTTCGGTAGATACGCAGTATTTT. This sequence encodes CASSGRPGGSVDTQYF.

For the CDR3, the DNA is TGTGCCATCAGGGGACAGGGAGGGAACAATGAGCAGTTCTTC. As protein: CAIRGQGGNNEQFF. This rearrangement joins TRBV10-3 to TRBJ2-1; TRBD1 aligns across 9 bases. CDR1 ENHRY and CDR2 SYGVKD come from the germline V gene. The CDR3 runs to 14 residues. V shed 6 bases and J 5 bases; nucleotides not matched to a gene: 5.